This TCR beta chain was sequenced during a study of blood T cell repertoires in COVID-19. Only a few counts were recorded for this clone. This table comes from immunoSEQ multiplex PCR, and its TCRdb copy is limited to in-frame clones, with some not included. Of 150,000 to 200,000 clones listed, 75% to 90% are singletons. The CDR3 is 14 residues long. CDR1 and CDR2 from the germline V gene are MNHNS and SASEGT. V was clipped by 1 base and J by 6 bases, with 12 bases between them. This TCR was recovered from a woman aged 45-65 years who had recovered from COVID-19. The source material was PBMCs or T cells enriched from blood (not recorded which). The genes are TRBV6-1 and TRBJ1-1, with a weak D call TRBD1 (6 bases). The CDR3 DNA sequence: TGTGCCAGCAGTGAAGACAGGGTAAGCCCTGAAGCTTTCTTT. The encoded protein is CASSEDRVSPEAFF.